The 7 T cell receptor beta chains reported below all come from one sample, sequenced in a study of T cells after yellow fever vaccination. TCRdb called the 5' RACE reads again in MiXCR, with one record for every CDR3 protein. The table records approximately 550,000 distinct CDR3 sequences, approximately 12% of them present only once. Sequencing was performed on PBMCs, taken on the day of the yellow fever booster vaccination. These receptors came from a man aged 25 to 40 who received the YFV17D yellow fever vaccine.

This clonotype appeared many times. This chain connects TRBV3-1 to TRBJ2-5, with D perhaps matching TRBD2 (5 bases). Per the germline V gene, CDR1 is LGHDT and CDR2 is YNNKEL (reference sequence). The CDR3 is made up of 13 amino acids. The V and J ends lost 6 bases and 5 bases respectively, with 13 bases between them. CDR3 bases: TGTGCCAGCAGTCGAGGGCGGCGGGAGACCCAGTACTTC. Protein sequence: CASSRGRRETQYF.

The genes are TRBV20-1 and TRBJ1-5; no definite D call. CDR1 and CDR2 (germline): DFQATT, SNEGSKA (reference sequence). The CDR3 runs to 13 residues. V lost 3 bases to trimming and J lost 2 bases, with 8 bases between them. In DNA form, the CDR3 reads TGCAGTGCTAGGTTGAGTCGCAATCAGCCCCAGCATTTT. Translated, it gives CSARLSRNQPQHF.

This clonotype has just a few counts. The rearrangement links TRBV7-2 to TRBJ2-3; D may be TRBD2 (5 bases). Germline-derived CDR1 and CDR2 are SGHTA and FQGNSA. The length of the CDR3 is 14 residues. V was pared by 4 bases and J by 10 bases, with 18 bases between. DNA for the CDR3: TGTGCCAGCAGCTCTTCGAGGGAGCGGTTTTCGCAGTATTTT. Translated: CASSSSRERFSQYF.

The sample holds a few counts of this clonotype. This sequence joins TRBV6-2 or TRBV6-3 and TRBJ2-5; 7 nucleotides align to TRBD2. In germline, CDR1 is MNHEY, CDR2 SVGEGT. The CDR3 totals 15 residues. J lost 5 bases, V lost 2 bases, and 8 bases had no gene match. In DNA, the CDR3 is TGTGCCAGCAGTTACCTCATGACTAGCTTCGAGACCCAGTACTTC. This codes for CASSYLMTSFETQYF.

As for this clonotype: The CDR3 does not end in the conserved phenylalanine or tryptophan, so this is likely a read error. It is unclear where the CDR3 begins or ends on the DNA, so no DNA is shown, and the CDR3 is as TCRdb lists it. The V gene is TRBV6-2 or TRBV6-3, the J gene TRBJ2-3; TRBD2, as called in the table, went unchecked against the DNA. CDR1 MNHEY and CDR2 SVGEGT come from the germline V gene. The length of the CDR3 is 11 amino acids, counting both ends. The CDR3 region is CASSTGTSLSI.

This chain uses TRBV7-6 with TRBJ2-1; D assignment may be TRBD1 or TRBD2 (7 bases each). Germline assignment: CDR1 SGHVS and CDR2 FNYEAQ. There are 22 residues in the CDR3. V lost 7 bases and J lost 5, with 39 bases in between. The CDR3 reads CASTLLGRGRGNVGDSDNEQFF. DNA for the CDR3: TGTGCCAGCACCCTTTTAGGGAGGGGCAGGGGGAACGTAGGAGATTCCGACAATGAGCAGTTCTTC. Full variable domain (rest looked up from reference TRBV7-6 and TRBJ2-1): GAGVSQSPRYKVTKRGQDVALRCDPISGHVSLYWYRQALGQGPEFLTYFNYEAQQDKSGLPNDRFSAERPEGSISTLTIQRTEQRDSAMYRCASTLLGRGRGNVGDSDNEQFFGPGTRLTVL.

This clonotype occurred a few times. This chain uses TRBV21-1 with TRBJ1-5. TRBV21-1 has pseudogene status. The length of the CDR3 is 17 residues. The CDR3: CASSQARGYRSNQPQHF. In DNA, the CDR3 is TGTGCCAGCAGCCAGGCGAGAGGGTATAGAAGCAATCAGCCCCAGCATTTT.